This paragraph reports one T cell receptor (beta chain). Its antigen is unknown. No base qualities exist here, and no much larger clone lies one base off it. The data were taken from a study of shared clonotypes between healthy human individuals (dated by TCRdb to the early 2020s). For the study in its entirety: A few men and a couple of women, aged 18 to 49 years, made up the cohort. For each donor, CD4 naive and CD4 memory were each run on three plates, CD8 naive on two plates, and CD8 memory on one plate. The study deeply sequenced blood TCR repertoires of about 5 healthy adults to estimate repertoire size and the extent of clonotype sharing between individuals. To increase sequencing depth and limit assay-specific biases, different laboratories used diverse techniques to prepare libraries and sequence TCR repertoires. Leukapheresis yielded between about 0.85 and 9 billion PBMCs per donor. What the research found in general, with its limitations: Clonotypes shared by all four sorted-subset donors showed higher generation probabilities than non-shared clonotypes. Sampling was restricted to blood, and TCR repertoires in tissues likely differ from the TCR repertoires found in blood. Pairwise subsampling led to the expectation that sequencing depth would affect the degree of clonotype sharing among donors. Because the study included a small number of donors, the genetic and exposure-history diversity represented was limited. Incomplete sequencing was indicated by rarefaction of sorted-subset datasets, despite the large sequencing depth. Naive subsets generally had larger estimated clonotype richness than memory subsets did. Across four donors, around 5% of naive CD4, more than 3% of naive CD8, 2% to 2.5% of memory CD4, and 0.4% of memory CD8 clonotypes were shared.

CDR1 and CDR2 are read off the germline V gene (reference sequence) as GTSNPN and SVGIG. Reading from cysteine to phenylalanine, the CDR3 counts 14 amino acids. The kept DNA is CDR3 alone, 42 bases in frame from the first base. V loses 2 bases of germline sequence and J loses 4 bases, and the interval between the two ends is 12 bases. Using the deep immunoSEQ assay, TCR CDR3 regions were amplified from genomic DNA by multiplex PCR. Extracted genomic DNA from each cell subset was spread evenly across all wells of several immunoSEQ 96-well plates, with each plate serving as a replicate. Each replicate PCR for sorted subsets received approximately 220 ng genomic DNA, equal to about 29,000 T cell genomes. Purified libraries were measured with a Qubit 3.0 fluorometer, size-checked on a Bioanalyzer 2100, and measured again with the KAPA Library Quantification kit. Every immunoSEQ 96-well plate was sequenced on a separate single-read 150-cycle Illumina NextSeq 550 flow cell. Regarding the original processing steps: The immunoSEQ output contained only junctional sequences without quality scores, so filtering could not match that applied to full-length reads. To assign V/J genes and CDR3, sequences were annotated against IMGT germline references using PyIR, a Python wrapper for IgBLAST v1.9. Any read was removed if the V/J assignment was weak (E-value above 1e-6), the CDR3 was missing, or the read contained stop codons, out-of-frame junctions, or ambiguous translated residues. V3J clonotypes were defined as sequences sharing the same inferred V gene, J gene, and CDR3 amino acid sequence. The percentage overlap between two repertoires was calculated by dividing the number of shared unique clonotypes by the size of the smaller repertoire. Richness of each repertoire was evaluated using RTK rarefaction, the Chao1 estimator, and Recon v2.1 estimates of unobserved clonotypes. For all TCRbeta clonotypes obtained by the gDNA method from a few donors, generation probabilities were computed with OLGA. TCRdb limited this immuneACCESS table to in-frame rearrangements with V and J called. A share of clones is missing; checked studies link under half to unresolved V genes, and the rest is unexplained. V and J calls and clone size are copied from that table; D and trimming were computed from the DNA. This sample gives 700,000 to 950,000 clones in total; roughly 96% of them show up just once. About 0.25% of the sample goes to the ten largest clones.

CD8 naive samples were obtained by positive selection for CCR7 among CD45RO-negative cells, yielding a CD45RA+CCR7+ population from which TemRA cells were excluded. Donors were healthy HIV-negative adults with no recently reported acute infections or vaccinations. Every donor was a Caucasian adult residing in Nashville, Tennessee, USA. After blood collection by leukapheresis, PBMCs were isolated using Ficoll-Histopaque density gradient centrifugation and then cryopreserved in the vapor phase of liquid nitrogen. Analytical flow cytometry was used to check the purity and quantity of every magnetically sorted T cell population. From each sorted fraction, genomic DNA was isolated and quantified by UV absorbance on a Nanodrop 2000c.

Sequencing was performed on naive CD8+ T cells sorted from blood. Sample cell subset or site, as interpreted from the label and publication: CD45RA+CCR7+. The TCR was taken from a man aged 25 to 40 in good health. The rearrangement joined TRBV30 to TRBJ2-1, with the D segment identity uncertain. In nucleotides, the sequence is TGTGCCTGGAGTATAGGCTCCGCTTACAATGAGCAGTTCTTC. The encoded protein is CAWSIGSAYNEQFF.